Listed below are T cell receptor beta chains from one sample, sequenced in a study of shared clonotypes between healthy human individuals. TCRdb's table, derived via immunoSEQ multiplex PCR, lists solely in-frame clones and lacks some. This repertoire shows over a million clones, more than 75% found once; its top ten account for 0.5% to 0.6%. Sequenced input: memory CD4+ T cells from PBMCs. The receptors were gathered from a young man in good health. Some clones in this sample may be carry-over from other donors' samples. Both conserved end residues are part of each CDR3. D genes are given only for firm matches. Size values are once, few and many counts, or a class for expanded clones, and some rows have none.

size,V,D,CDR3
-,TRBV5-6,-,CASSPRNGGYYGYTF
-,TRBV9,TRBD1,CASGDRESYEQYF
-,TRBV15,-,CATSRETSGGYGYTF
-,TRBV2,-,CASAYGKETQYF
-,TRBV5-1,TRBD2,CASSASGSQADTQYF
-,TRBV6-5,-,CASSYLRGWKAFF
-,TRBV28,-,CASTPKDRRSNTEAFF
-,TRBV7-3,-,CASSLSGRTDTQYF
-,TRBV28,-,CASSLPGNTGELFF
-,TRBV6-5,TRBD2,CASRSGGSDDEQYF
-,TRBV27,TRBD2,CASSFLAGGNYEQFF
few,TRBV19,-,CASRTRGVDSGYTF
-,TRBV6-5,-,CASSYDSSYEQYF
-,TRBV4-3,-,CASSQDPSSGNTIYF
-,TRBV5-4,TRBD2,CASRPRGTSARGGYNEQFF
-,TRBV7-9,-,CASNSDTFTSSEQYF
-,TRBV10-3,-,CAISDAQDGNTIYF
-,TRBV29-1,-,CSVEVATDTQYF
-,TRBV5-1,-,CASSLGQSSTGELFF
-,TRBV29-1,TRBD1,CSVSSGQGGGYTF
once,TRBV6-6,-,CASSRSFGEKLFF
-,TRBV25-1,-,CASSDVRGVGEAFF
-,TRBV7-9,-,CASSLVASSYEQYF
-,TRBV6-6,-,CASRADIITEAFF
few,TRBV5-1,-,CASSSGTSNTEAFF
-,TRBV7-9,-,CASGTPAYNEQFF
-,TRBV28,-,CASSSLGVTDTQYF
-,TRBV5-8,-,CASSLSKDTQYF
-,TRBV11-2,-,CASSSRRDTPSETQYF
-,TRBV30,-,CAWSGARVSEQFF
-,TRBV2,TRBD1,CASLPGQGATEAFF
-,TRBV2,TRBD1,CASSVGQQRGQPQHF
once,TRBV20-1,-,CSASNTRGYTF
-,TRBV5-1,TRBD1,CASSLYGQGGGTEAFF
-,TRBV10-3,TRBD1,CAISEGYGTGYGYTF
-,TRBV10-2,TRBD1,CASSTGGNYGYTF
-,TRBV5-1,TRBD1,CASSLAGQGAEAFF
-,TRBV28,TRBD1,CASSLFPRSPGQGTEQYF
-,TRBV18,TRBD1,CASSPQTGIGNTEAFF
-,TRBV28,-,CASRMGGTNYEQYF
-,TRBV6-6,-,CATSDPNSYEQYF
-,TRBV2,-,CASREDRSYEQYF
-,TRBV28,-,CASSWGRSSYEQYF
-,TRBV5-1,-,CASSSAGATGELFF
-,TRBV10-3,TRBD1,CAIGPKQGTVNTEAFF
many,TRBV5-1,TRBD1,CASSLATGGATDTQYF
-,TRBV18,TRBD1,CASSLIPGQGNEKLFF
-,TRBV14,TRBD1,CASSQGGTVAYEQYF
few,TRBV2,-,CASSLQGRTTEAFF
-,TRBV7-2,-,CASSFSVRSSDGYTF
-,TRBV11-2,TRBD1,CASSLDRGQSGYTF
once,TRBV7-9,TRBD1,CASSLTGQEGSEAFF
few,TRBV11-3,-,CASSPAFGLVTGELFF
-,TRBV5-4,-,CASSLAHTDTQYF
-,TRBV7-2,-,CASSLRAPGQNTEAFF